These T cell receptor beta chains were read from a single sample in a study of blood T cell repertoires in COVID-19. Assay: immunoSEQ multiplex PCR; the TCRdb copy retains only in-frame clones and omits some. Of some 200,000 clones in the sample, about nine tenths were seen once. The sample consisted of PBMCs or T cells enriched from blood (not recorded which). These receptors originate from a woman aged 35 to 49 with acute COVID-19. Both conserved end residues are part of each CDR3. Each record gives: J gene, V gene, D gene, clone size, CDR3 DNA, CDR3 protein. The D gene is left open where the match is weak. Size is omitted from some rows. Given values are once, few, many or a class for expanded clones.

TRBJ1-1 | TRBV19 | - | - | TGTGCCAGTAGTCAGGGCCCCGCGAACACTGAAGCTTTCTTT | CASSQGPANTEAFF
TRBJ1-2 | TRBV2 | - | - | TGTGCCAGCAGTGAAAACACGTTGGCTAACTATGGCTACACCTTC | CASSENTLANYGYTF
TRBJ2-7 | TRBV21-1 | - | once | TGTGCCAGCAGCGACCCGTACCGGGACAGGGGGATCCGCGAGCAGTACTTC | CASSDPYRDRGIREQYF
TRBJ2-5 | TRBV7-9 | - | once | TGTGCCAGCAGCTCCCCGTCGTCACGGGATGAGACCCAGTACTTC | CASSSPSSRDETQYF
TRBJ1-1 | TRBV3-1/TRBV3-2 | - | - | TGTGCCAGCAGCCAACCCTTGGGACACTTGAACACTGAAGCTTTCTTT | CASSQPLGHLNTEAFF
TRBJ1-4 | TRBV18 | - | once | TGTGCCAGCTCATCCGGACAGCTGAAACTAGCAACTAATGAAAAACTGTTTTTT | CASSSGQLKLATNEKLFF
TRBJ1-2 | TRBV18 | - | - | TGTGCCAGCTCACCACCCGAGGTCGGGTATGGCTACACCTTC | CASSPPEVGYGYTF
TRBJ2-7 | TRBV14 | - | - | TGTGCCAGCAGCCAAGTTGACGGGTTCGGCGAGCAGTACTTC | CASSQVDGFGEQYF
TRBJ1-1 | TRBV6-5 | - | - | TGTGCCAGCAGTTTCCGGTCCCAGACAGCTAACACTGAAGCTTTCTTT | CASSFRSQTANTEAFF
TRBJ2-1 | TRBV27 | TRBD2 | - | TGTGCCAGCAGTTTATCCGCGGCGGGGGGGCGGAATGAGCAGTTCTTC | CASSLSAAGGRNEQFF
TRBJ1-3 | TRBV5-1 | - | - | TGCGCCAGCAGCTTTTCGGGGGGCATAGGAAACACCATATATTTT | CASSFSGGIGNTIYF
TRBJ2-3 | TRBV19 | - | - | TGTGCCAGTAGTATATTTGACAGTTACACAGATACGCAGTATTTT | CASSIFDSYTDTQYF
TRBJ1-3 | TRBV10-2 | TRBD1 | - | TGCGCCAGCAGCCGGACAGGGACTGGAAACACCATATATTTT | CASSRTGTGNTIYF
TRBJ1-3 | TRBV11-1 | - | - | TGTGCCAGCAGCTTTCTAGGGGGACCTGGAAACACCATATATTTT | CASSFLGGPGNTIYF
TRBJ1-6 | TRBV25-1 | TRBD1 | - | TGTGCCAGCGGGGCAGGGGGCGAGAGTTCACCCCTCCACTTT | CASGAGGESSPLHF
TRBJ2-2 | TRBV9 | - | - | TGTGCCAGCAGCAAGGGGTCGAACACCGGGGAGCTGTTTTTT | CASSKGSNTGELFF
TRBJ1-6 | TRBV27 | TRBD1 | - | TGTGCCAGCAGTCCTCGGGACAGTAATTCACCCCTCCACTTT | CASSPRDSNSPLHF
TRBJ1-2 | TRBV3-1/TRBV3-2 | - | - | TGTGCCAGCAGCCAAGCATCCGGCTATGGCTACACCTTC | CASSQASGYGYTF
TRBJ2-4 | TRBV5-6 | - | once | TGTGCCAGCAGCTTGGACAGCGGTTTAGCCAAAAACATTCAGTACTTC | CASSLDSGLAKNIQYF
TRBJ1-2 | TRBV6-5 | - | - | TGTGCCAGCACCCATCCAGCGAGAGAATTCTATGGCTACACCTTC | CASTHPAREFYGYTF
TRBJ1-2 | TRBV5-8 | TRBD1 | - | TGTGCCAGCAGCTTGGGGACAGGGGTAGGATATGGCTACACCTTC | CASSLGTGVGYGYTF
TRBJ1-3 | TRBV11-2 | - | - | TGTGCCAGCAGCTTAGAGGGCAACTCTGGAAACACCATATATTTT | CASSLEGNSGNTIYF
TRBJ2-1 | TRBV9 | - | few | TGTGCCAGCAGCTATGGGCCAGAGGGCAGTCCCTACAATGAGCAGTTCTTC | CASSYGPEGSPYNEQFF
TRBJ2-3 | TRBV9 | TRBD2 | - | TGTGCCAGCAACCTTGGGACTAGCATCACAGATACGCAGTATTTT | CASNLGTSITDTQYF
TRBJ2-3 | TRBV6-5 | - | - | TGTGCCAGCAGTTACGGGCGGCTGGAGGGTACGCAGTATTTT | CASSYGRLEGTQYF
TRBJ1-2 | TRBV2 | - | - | TGTGCCAGCAGCCCCCTAATAGGCTACACCTTC | CASSPLIGYTF
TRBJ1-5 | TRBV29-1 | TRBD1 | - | TGCAGCGTTGGGACAGGGTATCAGCCCCAGCATTTT | CSVGTGYQPQHF
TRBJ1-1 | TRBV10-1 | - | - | TGCGCCAGCAGTGAGTCCGAGACTGAAGCTTTCTTT | CASSESETEAFF
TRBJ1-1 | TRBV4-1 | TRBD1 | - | TGCGCCAGCAGCCAAGATAGACAGGGACAGAACACTGAAGCTTTCTTT | CASSQDRQGQNTEAFF
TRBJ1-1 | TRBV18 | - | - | TGTGCCAGCCGACTAAACAAGAACACTGAAGCTTTCTTT | CASRLNKNTEAFF
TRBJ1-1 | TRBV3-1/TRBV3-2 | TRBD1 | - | TGTGCCAGCAGCCAAGAAGTGTTGCAGGGGGGAGCGAACACTGAAGCTTTCTTT | CASSQEVLQGGANTEAFF
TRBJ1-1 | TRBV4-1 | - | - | TGCGCCAGCAGCCAAGAGGGCCTGAACACTGAAGCTTTCTTT | CASSQEGLNTEAFF
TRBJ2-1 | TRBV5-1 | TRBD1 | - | TGCGCCAGCAGCTTGTCAGGACAGGGGGCAATTGAGCAGTTCTTC | CASSLSGQGAIEQFF
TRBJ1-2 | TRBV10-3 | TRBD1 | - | TGTGCCATACAGGGGGCCTATAACTATGGCTACACCTTC | CAIQGAYNYGYTF
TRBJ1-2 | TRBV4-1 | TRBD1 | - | TGCGCCAGCAGCCATACCTCCACCGGGACAGTTAACTATGGCTACACCTTC | CASSHTSTGTVNYGYTF
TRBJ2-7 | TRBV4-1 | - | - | TGCGCCAGCAGCCAAGATCACAGCTACGAGCAGTACTTC | CASSQDHSYEQYF
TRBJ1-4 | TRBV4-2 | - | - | TGTGCCAGCAGCCAAGAGGGGGGGGTAAAACTGTTTTTT | CASSQEGGVKLFF
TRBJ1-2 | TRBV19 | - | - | TGTGCCAGTAGTATTGGTGCAGGGTATGGCTACACCTTC | CASSIGAGYGYTF